Presented here are 23 T cell receptor beta chains from one specimen sequenced in a study of blood T cell repertoires in COVID-19. The data were produced by immunoSEQ multiplex PCR, yet TCRdb's version contains in-frame clones alone and is incomplete. The table includes more than 250,000 clones, 87% detected once. Sequenced material: peripheral blood. The receptors were sampled from a man aged 45-65 years with active or convalescent COVID-19.

The table lists this clone with a count of one. V and J are TRBV10-3 and TRBJ1-3; D is unresolved. The CDR3 spans 14 residues. Trimming pared 5 bases from V and 6 bases from J, leaving 14 bases between. Germline CDR1 ENHRY, CDR2 SYGVKD. DNA of the CDR3: TGTGCCATCAGTTACCGGGAGTTAGCAAACACCATATATTTT. Its protein product is CAISYRELANTIYF.

V usage is TRBV30 and J usage is TRBJ2-1; 8 nucleotides match TRBD2. The CDR3 consists of 15 residues. The ends lost 4 bases at V and 7 bases at J; junction bases unmatched: 12. Looked up from germline, CDR1 is GTSNPN and CDR2 is SVGIG (reference sequence). The CDR3 bases are TGTGCCTGGATGACGCTCGGGGGGGCTATTAATGAGCAGTTCTTC. Translating it yields CAWMTLGGAINEQFF. Based on the CDR3 plus reference TRBV30 and TRBJ2-1, the full variable domain is SQTIHQWPATLVQPVGSPLSLECTVEGTSNPNLYWYRQAAGRGLQLLFYSVGIGQISSEVPQNLSASRPQDRQFILSSKKLLLSDSGFYLCAWMTLGGAINEQFFGPGTRLTVL.

The chain is built from TRBV5-1 and TRBJ2-2; TRBD1 agrees at 7 bases. With 4 bases clipped from V and 4 bases from J, the junction kept 7 bases outside the gene matches. This CDR3 spans 15 amino acids. Germline V gives CDR1 SGHRS, CDR2 YFSETQ. CDR3: CASSQTTGATGELFF. In nucleotides, the CDR3 is TGCGCCAGCAGCCAGACTACAGGGGCCACCGGGGAGCTGTTTTTT.

This chain joins TRBV4-3 and TRBJ1-1; TRBD1 is a possible D gene (6 bases). This CDR3 has 18 amino acids. Trimming removed 0 bases from V and 7 bases from J, with 24 bases in between. The germline V gene encodes CDR1 LGHNA and CDR2 YSLEER. In DNA form, the CDR3 reads TGCGCCAGCAGCCAAGATCCTTGGGGCTGGGACACAGACCTTGAAGCTTTCTTT. This sequence encodes CASSQDPWGWDTDLEAFF.

The chain recombines TRBV21-1 with TRBJ2-7; TRBD2, as called in the table, went unchecked against the DNA. TRBV21-1 is annotated as a pseudogene. This CDR3 has 16 amino acids. The CDR3 sequence is CASSKGAGGGSYEQYF. CDR3 in DNA: TGTGCCAGCAGCAAAGGAGCGGGCGGGGGCTCCTACGAGCAGTACTTC.

This clone came up once. This chain links TRBV7-2 with TRBJ2-3; tentatively, D is TRBD2 (5 bases). Germline-derived CDR1 and CDR2 are SGHTA and FQGNSA. The CDR3 runs to 14 residues. Trimming pared 6 bases from V and 3 bases from J, leaving 13 bases between. The CDR3 nucleotides are TGTGCCAGCAGGAGCCGACTATCAACAGATACGCAGTATTTT. It codes for CASRSRLSTDTQYF.

V is TRBV5-1 and J is TRBJ2-1, with D perhaps TRBD1 (6 bases). From germline, CDR1 is SGHRS and CDR2 YFSETQ. Trimming stripped 5 bases from V and 8 bases from J, with 11 bases between. The CDR3 is made up of 12 amino acids. The CDR3 nucleotides are TGCGCCAGCAGAGGGGGTCACGATGAGCAGTTCTTC. It is translated as CASRGGHDEQFF. The whole variable domain, filled in from reference TRBV5-1 and TRBJ2-1, reads KAGVTQTPRYLIKTRGQQVTLSCSPISGHRSVSWYQQTPGQGLQFLFEYFSETQRNKGNFPGRFSGRQFSNSRSEMNVSTLELGDSALYLCASRGGHDEQFFGPGTRLTVL.

This clone was seen a single time. The V gene is TRBV28, the J gene TRBJ2-7; no clear D. The CDR3 runs to 13 residues. Trimming left V 5 bases short and J 2 bases short, with 10 bases between. From germline, CDR1 is MDHEN and CDR2 SYDVKM. The CDR3 is CASSGRIPYEQYF. DNA of the CDR3: TGTGCCAGCAGTGGGCGAATTCCCTACGAGCAGTACTTC. Together with reference TRBV28 and TRBJ2-7, the CDR3 gives the full variable domain: DVKVTQSSRYLVKRTGEKVFLECVQDMDHENMFWYRQDPGLGLRLIYFSYDVKMKEKGDIPEGYSVSREKKERFSLILESASTNQTSMYLCASSGRIPYEQYFGPGTRLTVT.

The chain carries TRBV29-1 and TRBJ2-4; 11 nucleotides align to TRBD2. CDR1 and CDR2 (germline): SQVTM, ANQGSEA. After removal of 5 bases from V and 7 bases from J, the junction contained 7 bases not matched to a gene. The CDR3 extends over 14 amino acids. CDR3 nucleotides: TGCAGCGTTAATTTACTAGCGGGAGCGAACATTCAGTACTTC. It is translated as CSVNLLAGANIQYF.

CDR3: CASSPTGSGTNEKLFF. The CDR3 nucleotides are TGTGCCAGCTCACCAACGGGATCCGGAACTAATGAAAAACTGTTTTTT. The rearrangement joins TRBV18 to TRBJ1-4; D unresolved. V was cut by 2 bases and J by 1 base, with 11 bases left in between. Looked up from germline, CDR1 is KGHSH and CDR2 is LQKENI. The CDR3 has 16 residues.

The rearrangement links TRBV7-2 to TRBJ2-1, with 12 bases matching TRBD2. The CDR3 contains 17 residues. V lost 5 bases, J lost 2 bases, and 7 bases stayed unmatched. Germline V gene sequence: CDR1 SGHTA, CDR2 FQGNSA. CDR3 residues: CASSVTSGSLPYNEQFF. The CDR3 coding sequence is TGTGCCAGCAGCGTGACTAGCGGGAGCCTTCCCTACAATGAGCAGTTCTTC.

CDR3 protein: CASSLARTGVGYEQYF. The CDR3 DNA is TGTGCCAGCAGCTTGGCCCGAACAGGGGTTGGCTACGAGCAGTACTTC. This chain joins TRBV5-8 and TRBJ2-7; TRBD1 matches at 7 bases. With V trimmed by 0 bases and J by 3 bases, 9 bases remained unmatched. The CDR3 is 16 amino acids. Germline V gene lookup returns CDR1 SGHTS and CDR2 YDEGEE.

This clone has more than one count but fewer than ten. The rearrangement uses TRBV3-1 (or the pseudogene TRBV3-2) and TRBJ1-3; 7 bases fit TRBD1. This CDR3 is 14 amino acids long. V lost 4 bases, J lost 3 bases, and 3 bases stayed unmatched. Germline V gene data show CDR1 as LGHDT and CDR2 as YNNKEL (reference sequence). CDR3 in amino acids: CASSRGTDGNTIYF. In DNA, the CDR3 is TGTGCCAGCAGCCGGGGGACAGATGGAAACACCATATATTTT.

CDR3 nucleotide sequence: TGTGCCAGCAGCCTACCGGGGGGGGCTTACGAGCAGTACTTC. It encodes CASSLPGGAYEQYF. The chain uses TRBV13 and TRBJ2-7; 8 nucleotides match TRBD2. The CDR3 length is 14 residues. V trimming: 5 bases; J trimming: 4 bases; junction bases outside the gene matches: 7. The germline CDR1 and CDR2 sequences are PRHDT and FYEKMQ (reference sequence).

This chain uses TRBV28 with TRBJ2-7, with 10 nucleotides matching TRBD2. V lost 4 bases and J lost 5; bases outside the gene matches: 17. Germline loops: CDR1 MDHEN, CDR2 SYDVKM. The CDR3 is 18 amino acids. The CDR3 sequence: CASSSPLPSSGRRNEQYF. The DNA of the CDR3 is TGTGCCAGCAGTTCCCCCCTCCCCTCTAGCGGGAGACGCAACGAGCAGTACTTC.

CDR3 bases: TGTGCCATCAGTGAGTCAAGGGGCAGCTCCTACAATGAGCAGTTCTTC. Translating gives CAISESRGSSYNEQFF. The V call is TRBV10-3, the J call TRBJ2-1; D perhaps matches TRBD1 (5 bases). CDR3 length: 16 amino acids. V was cut by 0 bases and J by 0 bases, with 9 bases left in between. From germline, CDR1 is ENHRY and CDR2 SYGVKD.

The rearrangement links TRBV4-2 to TRBJ1-3; possibly TRBD1 for D (5 bases). CDR1 and CDR2 (germline): LGHNA, YNFKEQ. V was pared by 0 bases and J by 0 bases, with 15 bases between. This CDR3 region has 18 residues. The DNA for the CDR3 is TGTGCCAGCAGCCAAGAGGTACCTACAGGCAACTCTGGAAACACCATATATTTT. Translating it yields CASSQEVPTGNSGNTIYF.

This sequence joins TRBV6-5 and TRBJ2-1, with 9 nucleotides matching TRBD1. With V trimmed by 2 bases and J by 3 bases, 2 bases remained unmatched. This CDR3 contains 15 residues. Germline V lookup: CDR1 MNHEY, CDR2 SVGAGI. CDR3 coding DNA: TGTGCCAGCAGTTACGGGACAGGGTACTACAATGAGCAGTTCTTC. This gives the protein CASSYGTGYYNEQFF.

This chain joins TRBV18 and TRBJ1-1; a possible D gene is TRBD1 (5 bases). The CDR3 contains 15 residues. V gave up 1 base and J gave up 3 bases, with 12 bases separating them. Germline V gene sequence: CDR1 KGHSH, CDR2 LQKENI. The CDR3 loop reads CASSPLQGLDTEAFF. DNA for the CDR3: TGTGCCAGCTCACCACTGCAGGGTCTGGACACTGAAGCTTTCTTT.

The chain employs TRBV24-1 and TRBJ1-6; maybe TRBD1 (5 bases). The V end was cut by 3 bases, the J end by 7 bases, with 12 bases between. The CDR3 runs to 15 residues. Germline values: CDR1 KGHDR, CDR2 SFDVKD. The CDR3 is CATSDVSPGNSPLHF. DNA of the CDR3: TGTGCCACCAGTGATGTGTCGCCAGGGAATTCACCCCTCCACTTT.

The CDR3 coding sequence is TGTGCCAGCAGCCCCGGGACTCTCGAACGGGGCGGGGAGCTGTTTTTT. It is translated as CASSPGTLERGGELFF. J is TRBJ2-2 and V is TRBV28; TRBD2 might be the D (6 bases). With 6 bases removed from V and 7 bases from J, the gap between germline ends came to 21 bases. Per germline, CDR1 MDHEN and CDR2 SYDVKM. The CDR3 runs 16 residues.

The chain couples TRBV18 to TRBJ2-3; a possible D gene is TRBD2 (6 bases). The V end was cut by 4 bases, the J end by 4 bases, with 12 bases between. The CDR3 is 14 amino acids. The germline V gene has CDR1 KGHSH and CDR2 LQKENI. The CDR3 nucleotides are TGTGCCAGCTCACAAGCCAGGGACTCAGATACGCAGTATTTT. As protein: CASSQARDSDTQYF.

The genes are TRBV7-9 and TRBJ1-1; 8 positions match TRBD1. The V gene end was trimmed by 11 bases and the J gene end by 0 bases; junction bases not matched to a gene: 5. This CDR3 is built from 13 residues. Germline lookup yields CDR1 SEHNR and CDR2 FQNEAQ (reference sequence). CDR3 DNA: TGTGCCGCGACAGGGGAAATGAACACTGAAGCTTTCTTT. Its translation is CAATGEMNTEAFF.